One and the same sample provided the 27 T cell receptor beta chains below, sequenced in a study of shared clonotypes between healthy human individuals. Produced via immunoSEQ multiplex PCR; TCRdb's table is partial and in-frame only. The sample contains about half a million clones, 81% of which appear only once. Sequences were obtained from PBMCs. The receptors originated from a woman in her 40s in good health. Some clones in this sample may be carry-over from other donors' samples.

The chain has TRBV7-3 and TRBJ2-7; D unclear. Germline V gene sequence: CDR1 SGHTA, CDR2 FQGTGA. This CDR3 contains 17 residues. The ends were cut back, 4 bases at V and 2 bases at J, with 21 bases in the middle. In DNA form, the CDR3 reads TGTGCCAGCAGCTCCTCGGCGGATGCGGACCCTACCTACGAGCAGTACTTC. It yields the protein CASSSSADADPTYEQYF.

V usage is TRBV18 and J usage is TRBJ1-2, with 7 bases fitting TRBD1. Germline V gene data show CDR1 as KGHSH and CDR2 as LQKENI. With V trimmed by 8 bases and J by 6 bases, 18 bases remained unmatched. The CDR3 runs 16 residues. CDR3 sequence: CASPGQDPRYLDGYTF. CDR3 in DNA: TGTGCCAGCCCTGGACAGGACCCACGATACTTGGATGGCTACACCTTC.

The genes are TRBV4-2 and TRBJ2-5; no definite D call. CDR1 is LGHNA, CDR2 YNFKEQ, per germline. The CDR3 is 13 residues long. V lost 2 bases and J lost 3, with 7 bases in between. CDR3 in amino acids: CASSQTSEETQYF. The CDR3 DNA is TGTGCCAGCAGCCAAACCTCCGAAGAGACCCAGTACTTC.

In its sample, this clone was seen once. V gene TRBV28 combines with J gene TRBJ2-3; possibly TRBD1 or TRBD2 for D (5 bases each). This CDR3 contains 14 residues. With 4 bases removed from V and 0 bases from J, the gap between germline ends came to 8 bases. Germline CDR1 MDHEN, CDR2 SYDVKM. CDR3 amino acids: CASSSRGSTDTQYF. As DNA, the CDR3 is TGTGCCAGCAGTTCTCGGGGCAGCACAGATACGCAGTATTTT.

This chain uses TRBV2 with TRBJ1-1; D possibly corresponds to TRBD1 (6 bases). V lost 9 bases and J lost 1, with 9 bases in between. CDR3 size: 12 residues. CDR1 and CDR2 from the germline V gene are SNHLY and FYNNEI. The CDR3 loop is CASMDRNTEAFF. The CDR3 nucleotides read TGTGCCAGTATGGACAGGAACACTGAAGCTTTCTTT.

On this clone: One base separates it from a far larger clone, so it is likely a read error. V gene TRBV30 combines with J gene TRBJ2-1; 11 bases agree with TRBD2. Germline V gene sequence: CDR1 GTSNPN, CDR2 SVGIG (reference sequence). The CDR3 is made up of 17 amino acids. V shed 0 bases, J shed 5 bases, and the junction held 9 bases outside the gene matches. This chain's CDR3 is CAWSVPPGGLADNEQFF. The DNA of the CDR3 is TGTGCCTGGAGTGTTCCCCCGGGGGGACTAGCGGACAATGAGCAGTTCTTC.

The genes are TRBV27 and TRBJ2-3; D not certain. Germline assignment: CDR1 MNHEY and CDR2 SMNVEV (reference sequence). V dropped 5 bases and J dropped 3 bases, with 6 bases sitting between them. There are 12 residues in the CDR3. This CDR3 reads CASSRLTDTQYF. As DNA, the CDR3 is TGTGCCAGCAGTAGATTAACAGATACGCAGTATTTT.

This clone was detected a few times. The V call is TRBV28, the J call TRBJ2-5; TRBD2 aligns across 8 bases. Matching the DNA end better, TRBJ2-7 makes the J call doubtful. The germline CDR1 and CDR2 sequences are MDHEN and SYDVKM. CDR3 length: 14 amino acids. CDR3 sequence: CASNGGTSSYEQYF. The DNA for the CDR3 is TGTGCCAGCAATGGCGGGACTAGCTCCTACGAGCAGTACTTC.

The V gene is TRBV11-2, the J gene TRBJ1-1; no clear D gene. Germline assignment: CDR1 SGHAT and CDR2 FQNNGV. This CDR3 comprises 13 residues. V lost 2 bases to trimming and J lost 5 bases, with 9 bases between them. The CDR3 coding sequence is TGTGCCAGCAGCTTATTGGGGTGGACTGAAGCTTTCTTT. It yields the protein CASSLLGWTEAFF. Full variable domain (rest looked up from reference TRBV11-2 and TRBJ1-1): EAGVAQSPRYKIIEKRQSVAFWCNPISGHATLYWYQQILGQGPKLLIQFQNNGVVDDSQLPKDRFSAERLKGVDSTLKIQPAKLEDSAVYLCASSLLGWTEAFFGQGTRLTVV.

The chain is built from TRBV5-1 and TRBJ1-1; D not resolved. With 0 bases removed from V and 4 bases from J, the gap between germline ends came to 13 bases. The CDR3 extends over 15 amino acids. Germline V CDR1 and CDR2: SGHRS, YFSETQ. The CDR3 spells CASSLGLGLITEAFF. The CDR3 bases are TGCGCCAGCAGCTTGGGTTTGGGTTTGATCACTGAAGCTTTCTTT.

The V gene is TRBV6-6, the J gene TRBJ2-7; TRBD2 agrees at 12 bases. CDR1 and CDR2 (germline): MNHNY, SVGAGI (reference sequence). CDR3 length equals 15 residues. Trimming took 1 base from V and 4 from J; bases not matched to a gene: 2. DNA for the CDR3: TGTGCCAGCAGTTACTGGCTAGCGGGAGGGTACGAGCAGTACTTC. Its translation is CASSYWLAGGYEQYF.

CDR3 protein: CASSPTTGTYEQYF. CDR3 DNA sequence: TGTGCCAGCAGCCCAACCACAGGGACCTACGAGCAGTACTTC. The J gene is TRBJ2-7, the V gene TRBV7-9; the D gene is possibly TRBD1 (6 bases). The CDR3 contains 14 residues. CDR1 and CDR2 from the germline V gene are SEHNR and FQNEAQ (reference sequence). V lost 5 bases and J 2 bases, leaving 13 bases between the germline ends. Combining the CDR3 with reference TRBV7-9 and TRBJ2-7 gives the whole variable domain DTGVSQNPRHKITKRGQNVTFRCDPISEHNRLYWYRQTLGQGPEFLTYFQNEAQLEKSRLLSDRFSAERPKGSFSTLEIQRTEQGDSAMYLCASSPTTGTYEQYFGPGTRLTVT.

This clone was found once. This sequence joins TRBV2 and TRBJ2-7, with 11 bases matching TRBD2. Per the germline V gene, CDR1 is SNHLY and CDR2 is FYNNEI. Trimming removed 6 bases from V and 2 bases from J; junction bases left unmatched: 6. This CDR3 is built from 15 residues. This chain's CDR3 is CASRVTSGRPYEQYF. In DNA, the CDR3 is TGTGCCAGCAGGGTTACTAGCGGGAGACCCTACGAGCAGTACTTC.

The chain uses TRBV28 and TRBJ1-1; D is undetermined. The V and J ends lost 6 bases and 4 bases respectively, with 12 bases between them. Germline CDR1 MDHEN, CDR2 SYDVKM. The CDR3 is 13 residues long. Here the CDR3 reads CASRAGDGTEAFF. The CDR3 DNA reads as TGTGCCAGCAGAGCGGGAGATGGCACTGAAGCTTTCTTT.

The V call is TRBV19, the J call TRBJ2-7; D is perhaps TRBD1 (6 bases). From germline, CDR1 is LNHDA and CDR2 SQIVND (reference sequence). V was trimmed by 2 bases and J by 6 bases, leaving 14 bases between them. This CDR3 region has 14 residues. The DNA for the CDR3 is TGTGCCAGTAGTATACGCGGCAGGGGCTCCGAGCAGTACTTC. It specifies CASSIRGRGSEQYF.

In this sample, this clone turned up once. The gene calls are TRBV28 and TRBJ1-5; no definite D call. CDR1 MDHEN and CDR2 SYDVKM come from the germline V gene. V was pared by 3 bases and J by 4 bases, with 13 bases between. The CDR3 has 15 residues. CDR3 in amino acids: CASSLFGPINQPQHF. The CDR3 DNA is TGTGCCAGCAGTTTGTTTGGACCGATTAATCAGCCCCAGCATTTT. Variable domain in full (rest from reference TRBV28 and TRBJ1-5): DVKVTQSSRYLVKRTGEKVFLECVQDMDHENMFWYRQDPGLGLRLIYFSYDVKMKEKGDIPEGYSVSREKKERFSLILESASTNQTSMYLCASSLFGPINQPQHFGDGTRLSIL.

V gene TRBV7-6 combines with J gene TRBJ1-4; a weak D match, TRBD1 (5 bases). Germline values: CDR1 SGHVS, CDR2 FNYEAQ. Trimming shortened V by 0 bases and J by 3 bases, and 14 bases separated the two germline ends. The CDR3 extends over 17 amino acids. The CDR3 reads CASSLAASGLANEKLFF. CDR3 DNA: TGTGCCAGCAGCTTAGCCGCGTCGGGGCTGGCTAATGAAAAACTGTTTTTT.

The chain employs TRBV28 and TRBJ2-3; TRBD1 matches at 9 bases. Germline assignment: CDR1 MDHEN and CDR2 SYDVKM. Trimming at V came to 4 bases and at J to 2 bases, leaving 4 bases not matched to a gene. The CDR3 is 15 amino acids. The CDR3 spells CASSSRDRDTDTQYF. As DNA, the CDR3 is TGTGCCAGCAGTTCCCGGGACAGGGACACAGATACGCAGTATTTT.

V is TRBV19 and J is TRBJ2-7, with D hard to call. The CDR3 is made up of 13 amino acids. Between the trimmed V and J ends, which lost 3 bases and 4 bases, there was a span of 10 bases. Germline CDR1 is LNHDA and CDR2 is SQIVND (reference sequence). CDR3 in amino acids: CASSILADYEQYF. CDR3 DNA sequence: TGTGCCAGTAGTATTTTGGCGGATTACGAGCAGTACTTC.

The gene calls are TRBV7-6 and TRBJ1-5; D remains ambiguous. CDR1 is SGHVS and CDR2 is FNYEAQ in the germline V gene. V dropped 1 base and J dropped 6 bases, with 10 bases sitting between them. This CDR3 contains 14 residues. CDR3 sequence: CASSLDGGGQPQHF. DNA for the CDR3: TGTGCCAGCAGCTTAGACGGTGGCGGTCAGCCCCAGCATTTT. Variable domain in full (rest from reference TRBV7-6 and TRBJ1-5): GAGVSQSPRYKVTKRGQDVALRCDPISGHVSLYWYRQALGQGPEFLTYFNYEAQQDKSGLPNDRFSAERPEGSISTLTIQRTEQRDSAMYRCASSLDGGGQPQHFGDGTRLSIL.

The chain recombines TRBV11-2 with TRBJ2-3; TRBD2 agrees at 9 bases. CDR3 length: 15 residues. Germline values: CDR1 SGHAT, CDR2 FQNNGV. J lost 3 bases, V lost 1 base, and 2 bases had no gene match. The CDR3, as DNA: TGTGCCAGCAGCTTAGCCCTAGCGGGGACAGATACGCAGTATTTT. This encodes CASSLALAGTDTQYF.

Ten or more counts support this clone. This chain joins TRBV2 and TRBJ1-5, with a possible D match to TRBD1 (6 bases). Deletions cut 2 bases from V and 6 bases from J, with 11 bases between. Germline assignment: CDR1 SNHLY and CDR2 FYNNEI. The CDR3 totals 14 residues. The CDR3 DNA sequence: TGTGCCAGCAGTGAACGGCCAGGGGCTCAGCCCCAGCATTTT. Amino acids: CASSERPGAQPQHF. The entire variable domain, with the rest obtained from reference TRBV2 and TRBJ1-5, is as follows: EPEVTQTPSHQVTQMGQEVILRCVPISNHLYFYWYRQILGQKVEFLVSFYNNEISEKSEIFDDQFSVERPDGSNFTLKIRSTKLEDSAMYFCASSERPGAQPQHFGDGTRLSIL.

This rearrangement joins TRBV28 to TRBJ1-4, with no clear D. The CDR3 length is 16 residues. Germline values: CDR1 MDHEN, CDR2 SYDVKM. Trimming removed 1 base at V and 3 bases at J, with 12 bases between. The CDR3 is CASSLSLAVANEKLFF. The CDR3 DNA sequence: TGTGCCAGCAGTTTATCCTTGGCTGTGGCTAATGAAAAACTGTTTTTT.

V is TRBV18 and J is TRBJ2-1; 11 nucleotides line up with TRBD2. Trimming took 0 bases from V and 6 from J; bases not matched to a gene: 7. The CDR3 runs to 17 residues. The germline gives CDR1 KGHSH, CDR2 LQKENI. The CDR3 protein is CASSPPGSLAGGNEQFF. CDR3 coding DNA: TGTGCCAGCTCACCACCAGGTAGTCTAGCGGGAGGCAATGAGCAGTTCTTC. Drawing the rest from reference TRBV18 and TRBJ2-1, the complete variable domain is NAGVMQNPRHLVRRRGQEARLRCSPMKGHSHVYWYRQLPEEGLKFMVYLQKENIIDESGMPKERFSAEFPKEGPSILRIQQVVRGDSAAYFCASSPPGSLAGGNEQFFGPGTRLTVL.

CDR3 sequence (DNA): TGTGCCAGCAGTGAAGCATGGGGGGGTAACTATGGCTACACCTTC. The encoded protein is CASSEAWGGNYGYTF. This rearrangement joins TRBV6-1 to TRBJ1-2; maybe TRBD1 (5 bases). The CDR3 spans 15 residues. V shed 0 bases and J shed 1 base, with 9 bases lying between them. The germline V gene has CDR1 MNHNS and CDR2 SASEGT.

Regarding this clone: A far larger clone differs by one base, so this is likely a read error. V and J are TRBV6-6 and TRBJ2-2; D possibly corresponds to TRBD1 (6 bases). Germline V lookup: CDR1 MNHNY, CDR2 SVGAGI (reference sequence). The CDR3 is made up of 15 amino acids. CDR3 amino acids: CASRPQGSGTVELFF. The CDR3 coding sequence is TGTGCCAGCAGGCCACAGGGTTCGGGTACCGTGGAGCTGTTTTTT.

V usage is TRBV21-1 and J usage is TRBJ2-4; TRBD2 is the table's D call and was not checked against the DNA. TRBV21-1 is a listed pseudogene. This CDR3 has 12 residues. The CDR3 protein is CARKREGNIQYF. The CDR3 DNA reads TGTGCCAGAAAGCGGGAGGGAAACATTCAGTACTTC.